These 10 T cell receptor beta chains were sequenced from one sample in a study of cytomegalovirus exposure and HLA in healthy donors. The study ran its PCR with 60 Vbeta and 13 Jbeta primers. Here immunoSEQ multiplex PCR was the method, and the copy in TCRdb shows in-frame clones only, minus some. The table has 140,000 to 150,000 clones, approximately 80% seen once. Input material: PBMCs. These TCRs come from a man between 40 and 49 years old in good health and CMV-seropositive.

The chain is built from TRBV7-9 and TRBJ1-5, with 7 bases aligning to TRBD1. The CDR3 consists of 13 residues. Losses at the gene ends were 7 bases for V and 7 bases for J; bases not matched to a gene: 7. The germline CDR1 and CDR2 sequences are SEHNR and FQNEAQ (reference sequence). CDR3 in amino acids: CASNRGSGQPQHF. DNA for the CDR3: TGTGCCAGCAACAGGGGTTCGGGGCAGCCCCAGCATTTT.

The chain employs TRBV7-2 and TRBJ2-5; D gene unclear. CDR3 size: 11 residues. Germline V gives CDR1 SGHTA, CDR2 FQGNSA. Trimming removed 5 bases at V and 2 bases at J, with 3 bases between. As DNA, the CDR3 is TGTGCCAGCAGCCCGCAAGAGACCCAGTACTTC. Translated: CASSPQETQYF.

Here the CDR3 DNA reads TGCGCCAGCAGCCCGACTAGCGGACTCTACAATGAGCAGTTCTTC. Its protein is CASSPTSGLYNEQFF. The rearrangement joins TRBV4-1 to TRBJ2-1; 9 bases align to TRBD2. Trimming cost V 4 bases and J 3 bases; bases outside gene matches: 4. The CDR3 spans 15 residues. Per germline, CDR1 MGHRA and CDR2 YSYEKL.

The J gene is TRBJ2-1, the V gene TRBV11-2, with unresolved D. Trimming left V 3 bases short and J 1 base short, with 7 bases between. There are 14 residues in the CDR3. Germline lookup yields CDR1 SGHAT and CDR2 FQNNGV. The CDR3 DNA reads TGTGCCAGCAGCTTTAGACAATCCTACAATGAGCAGTTCTTC. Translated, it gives CASSFRQSYNEQFF.

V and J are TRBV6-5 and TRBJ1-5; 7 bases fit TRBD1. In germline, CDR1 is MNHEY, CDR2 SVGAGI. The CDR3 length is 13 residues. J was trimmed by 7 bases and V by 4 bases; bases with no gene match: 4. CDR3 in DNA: TGTGCCAGCAGTTCCCCAGGGGGGCAGCCCCAGCATTTT. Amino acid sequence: CASSSPGGQPQHF.

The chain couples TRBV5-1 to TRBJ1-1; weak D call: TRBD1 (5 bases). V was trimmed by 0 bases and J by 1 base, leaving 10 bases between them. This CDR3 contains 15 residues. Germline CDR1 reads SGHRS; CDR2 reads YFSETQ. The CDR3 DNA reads TGCGCCAGCAGCTTGGGGGGCAGATCGAACACTGAAGCTTTCTTT. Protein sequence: CASSLGGRSNTEAFF.

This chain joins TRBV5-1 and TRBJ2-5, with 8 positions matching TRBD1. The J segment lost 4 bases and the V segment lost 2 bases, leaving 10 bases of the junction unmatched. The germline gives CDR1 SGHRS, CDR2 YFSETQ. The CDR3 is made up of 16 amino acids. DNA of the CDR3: TGCGCCAGCAGCTTAAGACAGGGGAGAGGTGCAGAGACCCAGTACTTC. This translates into CASSLRQGRGAETQYF. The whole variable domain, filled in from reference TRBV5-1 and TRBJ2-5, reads KAGVTQTPRYLIKTRGQQVTLSCSPISGHRSVSWYQQTPGQGLQFLFEYFSETQRNKGNFPGRFSGRQFSNSRSEMNVSTLELGDSALYLCASSLRQGRGAETQYFGPGTRLLVL.

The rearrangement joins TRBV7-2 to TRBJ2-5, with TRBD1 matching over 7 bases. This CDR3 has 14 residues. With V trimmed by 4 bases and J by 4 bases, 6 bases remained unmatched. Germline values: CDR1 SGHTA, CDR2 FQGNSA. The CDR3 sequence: CASSSQGSGETQYF. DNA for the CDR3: TGTGCCAGCAGCTCACAGGGGTCGGGAGAGACCCAGTACTTC.

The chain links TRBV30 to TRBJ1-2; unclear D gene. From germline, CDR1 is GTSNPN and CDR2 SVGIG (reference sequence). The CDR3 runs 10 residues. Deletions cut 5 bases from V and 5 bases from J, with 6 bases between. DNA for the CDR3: TGTGCCTGGCTCGGTTATGGCTACACCTTC. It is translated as CAWLGYGYTF.

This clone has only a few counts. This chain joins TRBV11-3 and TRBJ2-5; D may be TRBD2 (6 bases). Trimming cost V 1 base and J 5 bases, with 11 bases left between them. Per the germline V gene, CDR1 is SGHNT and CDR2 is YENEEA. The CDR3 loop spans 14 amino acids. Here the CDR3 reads CASSLGGDGETQYF. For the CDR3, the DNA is TGTGCCAGCAGCTTAGGCGGGGATGGGGAGACCCAGTACTTC.